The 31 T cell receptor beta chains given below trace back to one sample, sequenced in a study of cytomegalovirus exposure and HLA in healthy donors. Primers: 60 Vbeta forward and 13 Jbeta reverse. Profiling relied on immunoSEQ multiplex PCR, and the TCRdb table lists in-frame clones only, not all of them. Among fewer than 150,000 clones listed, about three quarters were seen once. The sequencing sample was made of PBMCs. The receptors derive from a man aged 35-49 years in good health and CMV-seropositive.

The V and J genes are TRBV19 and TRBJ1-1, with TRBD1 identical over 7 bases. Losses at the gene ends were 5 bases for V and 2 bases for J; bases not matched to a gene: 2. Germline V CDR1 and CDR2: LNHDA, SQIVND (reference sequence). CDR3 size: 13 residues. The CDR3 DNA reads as TGTGCCAGTAGTGGGACAGCAAACACTGAAGCTTTCTTT. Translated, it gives CASSGTANTEAFF.

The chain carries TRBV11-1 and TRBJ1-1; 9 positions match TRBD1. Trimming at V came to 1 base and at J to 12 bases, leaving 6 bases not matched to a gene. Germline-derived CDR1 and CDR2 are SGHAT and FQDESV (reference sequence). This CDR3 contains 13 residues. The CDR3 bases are TGTGCCAGCAGCTTAGTGACAGGGGGTGGAACTTTCTTT. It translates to CASSLVTGGGTFF.

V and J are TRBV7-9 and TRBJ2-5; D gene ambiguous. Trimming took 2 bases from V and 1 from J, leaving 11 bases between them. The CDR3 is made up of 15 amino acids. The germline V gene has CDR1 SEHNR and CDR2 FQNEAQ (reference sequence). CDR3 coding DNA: TGTGCCAGCAGCTTACAGCGTCCCACCCAAGAGACCCAGTACTTC. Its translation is CASSLQRPTQETQYF.

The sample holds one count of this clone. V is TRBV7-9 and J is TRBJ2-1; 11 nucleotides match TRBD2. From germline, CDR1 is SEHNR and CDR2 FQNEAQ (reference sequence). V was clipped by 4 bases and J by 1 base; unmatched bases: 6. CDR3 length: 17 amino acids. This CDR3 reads CASSSLAGGRSYNEQFF. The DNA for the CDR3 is TGTGCCAGCAGCTCTTTAGCGGGGGGGCGTTCCTACAATGAGCAGTTCTTC.

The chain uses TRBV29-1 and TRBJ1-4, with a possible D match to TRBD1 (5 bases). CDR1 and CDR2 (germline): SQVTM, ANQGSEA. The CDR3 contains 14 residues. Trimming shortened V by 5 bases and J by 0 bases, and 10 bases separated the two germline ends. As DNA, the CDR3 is TGCAGCGTTCGCGACAGAGCAACTAATGAAAAACTGTTTTTT. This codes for CSVRDRATNEKLFF.

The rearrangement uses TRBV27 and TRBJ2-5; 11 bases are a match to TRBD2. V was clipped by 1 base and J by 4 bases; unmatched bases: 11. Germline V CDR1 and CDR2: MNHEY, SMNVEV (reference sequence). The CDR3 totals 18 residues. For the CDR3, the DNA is TGTGCCAGCAGTTTATATGTCACTAGCGGGGGCTGGGGAGAGACCCAGTACTTC. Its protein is CASSLYVTSGGWGETQYF.

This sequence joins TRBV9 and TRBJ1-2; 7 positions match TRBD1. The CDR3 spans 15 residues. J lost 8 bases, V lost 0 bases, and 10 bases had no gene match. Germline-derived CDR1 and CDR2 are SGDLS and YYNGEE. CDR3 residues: CASSVATRQGYGYTF. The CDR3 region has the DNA TGTGCCAGCAGCGTAGCTACGAGACAGGGATACGGCTACACCTTC.

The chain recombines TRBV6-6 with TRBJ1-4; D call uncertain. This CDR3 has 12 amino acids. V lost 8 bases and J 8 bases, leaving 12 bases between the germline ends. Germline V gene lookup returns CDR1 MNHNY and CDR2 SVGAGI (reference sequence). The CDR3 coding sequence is TGTGCCAGCGCCAGAAACGGGGAAAAACTGTTTTTT. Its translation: CASARNGEKLFF.

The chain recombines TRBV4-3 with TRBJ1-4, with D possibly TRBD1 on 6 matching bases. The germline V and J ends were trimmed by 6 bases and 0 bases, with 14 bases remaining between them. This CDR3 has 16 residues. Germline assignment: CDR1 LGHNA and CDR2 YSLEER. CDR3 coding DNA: TGCGCCAGCAGGGAGACAGGAGACGCAACTAATGAAAAACTGTTTTTT. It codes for CASRETGDATNEKLFF.

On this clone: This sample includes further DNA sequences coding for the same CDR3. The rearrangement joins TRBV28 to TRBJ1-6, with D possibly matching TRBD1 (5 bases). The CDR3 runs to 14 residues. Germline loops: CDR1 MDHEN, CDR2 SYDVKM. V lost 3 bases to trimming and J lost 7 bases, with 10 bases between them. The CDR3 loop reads CASSLATVNSPLHF. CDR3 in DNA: TGTGCCAGCAGTTTGGCGACAGTCAATTCACCCCTCCACTTT.

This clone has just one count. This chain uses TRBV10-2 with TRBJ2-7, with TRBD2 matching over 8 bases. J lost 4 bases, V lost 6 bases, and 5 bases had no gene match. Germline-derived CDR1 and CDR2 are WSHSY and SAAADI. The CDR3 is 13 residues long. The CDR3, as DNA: TGCGCCAGCAGCCTGACTAGCGATTACGAGCAGTACTTC. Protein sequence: CASSLTSDYEQYF.

The CDR3 is CASSQGLAGGPRTQYF. The CDR3 nucleotides read TGCGCCAGCAGCCAGGGACTAGCGGGGGGGCCTAGGACCCAGTACTTC. This rearrangement joins TRBV4-1 to TRBJ2-5; 16 bases map to TRBD2. The CDR3 is 16 amino acids. Trimming took 3 bases from V and 7 from J; bases not matched to a gene: 5. Per the germline V gene, CDR1 is MGHRA and CDR2 is YSYEKL.

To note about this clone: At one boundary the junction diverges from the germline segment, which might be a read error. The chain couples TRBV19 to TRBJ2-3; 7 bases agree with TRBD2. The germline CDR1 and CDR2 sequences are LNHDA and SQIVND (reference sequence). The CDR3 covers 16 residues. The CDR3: CASSSLAGFGTDTQYF. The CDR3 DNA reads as TGTGCCAGTAGTAGCTTAGCGGGTTTCGGTACAGATACACAGTATTTT.

The DNA for the CDR3 is TGCGCCAGCAGCTTGGACCCGGCTAGCAGCTACGAGCAGTACTTC. Its protein is CASSLDPASSYEQYF. The V and J genes are TRBV5-1 and TRBJ2-7; a weak D match, TRBD2 (5 bases). The V and J ends lost 0 bases and 3 bases respectively, with 13 bases between them. There are 15 residues in the CDR3. CDR1 is SGHRS and CDR2 is YFSETQ in the germline V gene.

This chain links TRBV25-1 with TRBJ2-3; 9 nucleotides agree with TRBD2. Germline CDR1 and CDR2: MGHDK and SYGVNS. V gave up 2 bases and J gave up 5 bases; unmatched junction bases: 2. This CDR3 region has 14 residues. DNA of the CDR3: TGTGCCAGCAGTGAAGCGGGGGGGGTAGATACGCAGTATTTT. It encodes CASSEAGGVDTQYF. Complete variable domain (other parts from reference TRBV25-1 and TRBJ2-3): EADIYQTPRYLVIGTGKKITLECSQTMGHDKMYWYQQDPGMELHLIHYSYGVNSTEKGDLSSESTVSRIRTEHFPLTLESARPSHTSQYLCASSEAGGVDTQYFGPGTRLTVL.

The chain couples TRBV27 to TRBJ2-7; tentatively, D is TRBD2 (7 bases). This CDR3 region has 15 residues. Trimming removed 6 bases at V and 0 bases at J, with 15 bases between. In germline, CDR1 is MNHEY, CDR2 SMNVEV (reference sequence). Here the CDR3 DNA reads TGTGCCAGCAGCATATCGGGGGGCAACTCCTACGAGCAGTACTTC. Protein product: CASSISGGNSYEQYF.

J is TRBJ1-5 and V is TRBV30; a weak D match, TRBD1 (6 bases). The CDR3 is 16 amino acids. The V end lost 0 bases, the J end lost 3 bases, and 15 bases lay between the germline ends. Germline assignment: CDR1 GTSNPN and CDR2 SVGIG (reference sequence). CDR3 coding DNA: TGTGCCTGGAGTGTAATTGGGCAGGGGCTCAATCAGCCCCAGCATTTT. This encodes CAWSVIGQGLNQPQHF.

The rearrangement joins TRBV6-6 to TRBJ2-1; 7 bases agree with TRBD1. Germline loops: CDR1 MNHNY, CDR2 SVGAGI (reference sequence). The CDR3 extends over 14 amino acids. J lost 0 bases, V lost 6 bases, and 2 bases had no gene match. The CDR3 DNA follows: TGTGCCAGCAGCAGGGACAGCTCCTACAATGAGCAGTTCTTC. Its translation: CASSRDSSYNEQFF.

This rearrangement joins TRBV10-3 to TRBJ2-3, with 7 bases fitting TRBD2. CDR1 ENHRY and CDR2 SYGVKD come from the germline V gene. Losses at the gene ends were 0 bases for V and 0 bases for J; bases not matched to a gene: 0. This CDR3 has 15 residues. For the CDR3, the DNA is TGTGCCATCAGTGAGTCTAGCGGGAGCACAGATACGCAGTATTTT. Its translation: CAISESSGSTDTQYF.

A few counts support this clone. The CDR3 here is CASSVRPQGVGTDTQYF. As DNA, the CDR3 is TGTGCCAGCAGCGTACGCCCACAGGGGGTGGGCACAGATACGCAGTATTTT. The chain combines TRBV9 with TRBJ2-3, with 8 bases lining up with TRBD1. Germline CDR1 is SGDLS and CDR2 is YYNGEE. This CDR3 is built from 17 residues. V dropped 1 base and J dropped 1; count of bases not matched to a gene: 8.

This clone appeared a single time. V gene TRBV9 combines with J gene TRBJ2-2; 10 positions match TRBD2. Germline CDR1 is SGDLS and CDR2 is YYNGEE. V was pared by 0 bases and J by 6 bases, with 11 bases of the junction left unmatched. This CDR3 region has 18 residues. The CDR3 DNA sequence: TGTGCCAGCAGCGTAGTGGCTAGCGGGAGTGTAGGGGCCGGGGAGCTGTTTTTT. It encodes CASSVVASGSVGAGELFF.

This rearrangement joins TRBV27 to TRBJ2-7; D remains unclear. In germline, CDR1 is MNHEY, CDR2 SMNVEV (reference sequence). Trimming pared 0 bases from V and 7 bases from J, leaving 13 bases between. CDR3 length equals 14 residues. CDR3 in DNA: TGTGCCAGCAGTTTATCCCCGTGGCAGGTGGAGCAGTACTTC. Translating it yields CASSLSPWQVEQYF.

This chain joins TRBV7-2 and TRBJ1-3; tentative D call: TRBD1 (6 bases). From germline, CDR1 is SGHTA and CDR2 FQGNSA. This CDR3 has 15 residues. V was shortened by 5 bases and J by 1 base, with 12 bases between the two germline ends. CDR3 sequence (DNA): TGTGCCAGCAGCAGAAATACAGGGTCTGGAAACACCATATATTTT. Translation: CASSRNTGSGNTIYF.

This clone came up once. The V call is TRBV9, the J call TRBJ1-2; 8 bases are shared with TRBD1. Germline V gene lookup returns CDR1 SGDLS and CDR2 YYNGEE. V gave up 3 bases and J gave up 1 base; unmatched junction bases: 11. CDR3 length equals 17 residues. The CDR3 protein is CASSAGTGQLLNYGYTF. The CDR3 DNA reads TGTGCCAGCAGCGCTGGGACAGGACAACTACTTAACTATGGCTACACCTTC.

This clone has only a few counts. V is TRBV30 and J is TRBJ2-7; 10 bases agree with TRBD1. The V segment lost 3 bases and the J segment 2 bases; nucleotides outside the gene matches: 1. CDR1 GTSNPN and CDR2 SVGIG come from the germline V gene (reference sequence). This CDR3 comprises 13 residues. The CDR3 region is CAWRDRGTYEQYF. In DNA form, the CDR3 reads TGTGCCTGGAGGGACAGGGGGACCTACGAGCAGTACTTC.

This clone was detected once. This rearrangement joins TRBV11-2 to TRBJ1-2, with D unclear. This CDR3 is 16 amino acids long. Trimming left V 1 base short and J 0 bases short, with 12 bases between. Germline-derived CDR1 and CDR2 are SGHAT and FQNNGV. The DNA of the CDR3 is TGTGCCAGCAGCTTAGCGTTAACAGCAGCTAACTATGGCTACACCTTC. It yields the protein CASSLALTAANYGYTF. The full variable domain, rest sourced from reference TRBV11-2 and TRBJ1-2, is EAGVAQSPRYKIIEKRQSVAFWCNPISGHATLYWYQQILGQGPKLLIQFQNNGVVDDSQLPKDRFSAERLKGVDSTLKIQPAKLEDSAVYLCASSLALTAANYGYTFGSGTRLTVV.

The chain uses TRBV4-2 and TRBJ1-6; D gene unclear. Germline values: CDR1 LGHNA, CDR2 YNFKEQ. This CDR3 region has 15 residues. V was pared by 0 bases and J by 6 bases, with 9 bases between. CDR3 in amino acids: CASSQELTSNSPLHF. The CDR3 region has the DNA TGTGCCAGCAGCCAAGAGTTGACAAGTAATTCACCCCTCCACTTT.

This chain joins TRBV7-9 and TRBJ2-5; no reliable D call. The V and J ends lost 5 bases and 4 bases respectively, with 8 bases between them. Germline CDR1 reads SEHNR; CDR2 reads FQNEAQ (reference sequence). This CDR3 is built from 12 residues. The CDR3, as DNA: TGTGCCAGCAGCCGGTCGGGAGAGACCCAGTACTTC. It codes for CASSRSGETQYF.

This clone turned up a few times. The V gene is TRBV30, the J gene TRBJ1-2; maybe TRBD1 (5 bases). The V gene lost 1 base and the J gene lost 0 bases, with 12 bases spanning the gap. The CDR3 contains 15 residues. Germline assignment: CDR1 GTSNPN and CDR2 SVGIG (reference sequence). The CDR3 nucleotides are TGTGCCTGGAGTGAAGCGGGGGTGGCTAACTATGGCTACACCTTC. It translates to CAWSEAGVANYGYTF.

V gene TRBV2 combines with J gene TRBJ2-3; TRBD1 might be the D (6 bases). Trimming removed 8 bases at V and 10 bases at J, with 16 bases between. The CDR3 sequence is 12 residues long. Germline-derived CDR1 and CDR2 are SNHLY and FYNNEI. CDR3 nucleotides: TGTGCCAGCGATCCAGGGGTGAGGGCGCAGTATTTT. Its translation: CASDPGVRAQYF.

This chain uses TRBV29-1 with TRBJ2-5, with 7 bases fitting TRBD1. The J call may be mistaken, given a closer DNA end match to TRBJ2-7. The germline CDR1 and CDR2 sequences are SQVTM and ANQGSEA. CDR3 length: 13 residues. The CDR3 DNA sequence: TGCAGCGTTATAGGACAGGAGTCCTACGAGCAGTACTTC. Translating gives CSVIGQESYEQYF.